The 27 T cell receptor beta chains presented below share a single source sample, sequenced in a study of blood T cell repertoires in COVID-19. Sequencing was performed with immunoSEQ multiplex PCR; in TCRdb, only in-frame clones are kept and a portion is missing. The sample lists 370,000 or so clones, approximately 89% occurring once. The sample consisted of PBMCs or T cells enriched from blood (not recorded which). The receptors here all came from a man younger than 45 who had recovered from COVID-19.

The rearrangement joins TRBV2 to TRBJ1-2, with 7 bases identical to TRBD1. Germline V gene data show CDR1 as SNHLY and CDR2 as FYNNEI. V lost 8 bases, J lost 2 bases, and 8 bases stayed unmatched. The length of the CDR3 is 14 residues. The CDR3 DNA follows: TGTGCCAGCCTGGATTCGACAGGGAACTATGGCTACACCTTC. This codes for CASLDSTGNYGYTF.

V is TRBV6-5 and J is TRBJ2-7, with D perhaps matching TRBD1 (5 bases). CDR1 is MNHEY, CDR2 SVGAGI, per germline. The CDR3 runs 12 residues. Trimming removed 7 bases from V and 2 bases from J, with 9 bases in between. The CDR3 loop reads CASTGHPYEQYF. In nucleotides, the CDR3 is TGTGCCAGCACCGGACACCCCTACGAGCAGTACTTC.

This chain connects TRBV25-1 to TRBJ1-1; D remains ambiguous. Germline CDR1 and CDR2: MGHDK and SYGVNS. Trimming stripped 8 bases from V and 6 bases from J, with 13 bases between. There are 12 residues in the CDR3. The CDR3 nucleotides are TGTGCCAGCGAGGCCGGTACTCCTGAAGCTTTCTTT. Translating it yields CASEAGTPEAFF.

The chain links TRBV11-2 to TRBJ1-6, with a weak D call TRBD1 (6 bases). Germline CDR1 and CDR2: SGHAT and FQNNGV. V lost 5 bases, J lost 7 bases, and 24 bases lay in between. This CDR3 contains 18 residues. CDR3 bases: TGTGCCAGCAGCCCCCGGGACGGGGACACCAAAGGGAATTCACCCCTCCACTTT. Translated: CASSPRDGDTKGNSPLHF.

The CDR3 sequence: CASSPRGGNTDTQYF. The CDR3 DNA follows: TGTGCCAGCAGCCCGAGGGGAGGGAACACAGATACGCAGTATTTT. This sequence joins TRBV4-2 and TRBJ2-3; 7 bases are a match to TRBD2. Germline V gene data show CDR1 as LGHNA and CDR2 as YNFKEQ. The V segment lost 4 bases and the J segment 2 bases; nucleotides outside the gene matches: 6. CDR3 length: 15 residues.

This sequence joins TRBV3-1 (or the pseudogene TRBV3-2) and TRBJ2-3; 8 bases are shared with TRBD2. This CDR3 comprises 16 residues. Germline values: CDR1 LGHDT, CDR2 YNNKEL (reference sequence). V was clipped by 1 base and J by 4 bases; unmatched bases: 7. CDR3 sequence: CASSQAPGLGADTQYF. The CDR3 DNA follows: TGTGCCAGCAGCCAAGCCCCGGGACTAGGCGCAGATACGCAGTATTTT.

In this sample, this clone turned up a few times. This rearrangement joins TRBV27 to TRBJ1-6; maybe TRBD1 (6 bases). CDR1 is MNHEY, CDR2 SMNVEV, per germline (reference sequence). V lost 3 bases, J lost 7 bases, and 13 bases lay in between. This CDR3 spans 15 amino acids. The CDR3 coding sequence is TGTGCCAGCAGTTTGGGGGGGCCTAGGAATTCACCCCTCCACTTT. Translated: CASSLGGPRNSPLHF.

This clone was seen just once. The rearrangement links TRBV6-5 to TRBJ2-7; TRBD1 matches 10 bases. This CDR3 has 15 residues. Per germline, CDR1 MNHEY and CDR2 SVGAGI. Trimming took 6 bases from V and 4 from J; bases not matched to a gene: 9. This chain's CDR3 is CASSSTGQGRYEQYF. The CDR3 region has the DNA TGTGCCAGCAGCTCCACGGGACAGGGGCGGTACGAGCAGTACTTC.

The chain recombines TRBV5-4 with TRBJ2-7, with TRBD1 matching over 8 bases. The germline V gene encodes CDR1 SGHNT and CDR2 YYREEE (reference sequence). Trimming removed 4 bases from V and 3 bases from J; junction bases left unmatched: 12. The CDR3 is 16 residues long. CDR3 bases: TGTGCCAGCAGCGCATCTGACAGGGGCCGGTACTACGAGCAGTACTTC. The encoded protein is CASSASDRGRYYEQYF.

This rearrangement joins TRBV7-2 to TRBJ2-7; 8 bases agree with TRBD1. The CDR3 extends over 14 amino acids. The germline CDR1 and CDR2 sequences are SGHTA and FQGNSA. V lost 1 base and J lost 5; bases outside the gene matches: 4. CDR3: CASSLGSQGDEQYF. DNA of the CDR3: TGTGCCAGCAGCTTAGGTTCACAGGGGGACGAGCAGTACTTC.

The chain couples TRBV6-5 to TRBJ2-4; TRBD1 matches at 7 bases. The CDR3 length is 14 residues. The germline V gene has CDR1 MNHEY and CDR2 SVGAGI. V shed 6 bases and J 7 bases; nucleotides not matched to a gene: 9. CDR3 coding DNA: TGTGCCAGCAGCCCCGGGACAGTGGGGAACATTCAGTACTTC. It codes for CASSPGTVGNIQYF.

The rearrangement joins TRBV12-2 to TRBJ1-1; TRBD1, the table's D call, lacks a check against the DNA. TRBV12-2 is a known pseudogene. The CDR3 extends over 15 amino acids. DNA for the CDR3: TGTGCAAGTCGCTTAGCCCCAGTAGGGACATCTGAAGCTTTCTTT. Its translation is CASRLAPVGTSEAFF.

The count of this clone is one. The genes are TRBV10-3 and TRBJ2-5, with TRBD1 as a possible D gene (6 bases). Germline CDR1 reads ENHRY; CDR2 reads SYGVKD. Between the trimmed V and J ends, which lost 6 bases and 0 bases, there was a span of 11 bases. The CDR3 is 14 amino acids. The CDR3, as DNA: TGTGCCATCAGCCGGACAGAGTACCAAGAGACCCAGTACTTC. This encodes CAISRTEYQETQYF.

The chain recombines TRBV5-4 with TRBJ2-5; the D gene is possibly TRBD1 (6 bases). CDR1 and CDR2 from the germline V gene are SGHNT and YYREEE (reference sequence). CDR3 size: 13 residues. Trimming stripped 4 bases from V and 8 bases from J, with 15 bases between. Here the CDR3 reads CASSLTGKGTQYF. The CDR3 region has the DNA TGTGCCAGCAGCCTAACAGGGAAAGGAACCCAGTACTTC.

The chain employs TRBV7-8 and TRBJ2-7; TRBD2 aligns across 13 bases. This CDR3 comprises 16 residues. Trimming took 5 bases from V and 5 from J; bases not matched to a gene: 9. The germline V gene has CDR1 SGHVS and CDR2 FQNEAQ. CDR3 sequence (DNA): TGTGCCAGCAGCCAGACTAGCGGGGGGCCGCAGAACGAGCAGTACTTC. Translating it yields CASSQTSGGPQNEQYF.

The chain couples TRBV20-1 to TRBJ1-6, with D possibly TRBD1 on 5 matching bases. Per the germline V gene, CDR1 is DFQATT and CDR2 is SNEGSKA (reference sequence). V was pared by 3 bases and J by 6 bases, with 15 bases between. The CDR3 loop spans 15 amino acids. In nucleotides, the CDR3 is TGCAGTGCTAGTTTTGGGGGGTCCGGTAATTCACCCCTCCACTTT. It is translated as CSASFGGSGNSPLHF.

V usage is TRBV6-2 or TRBV6-3 and J usage is TRBJ1-2, with a tentative D call TRBD1 (5 bases). In germline, CDR1 is MNHEY, CDR2 SVGEGT. The CDR3 spans 11 residues. The V gene lost 5 bases and the J gene lost 11 bases, with 12 bases spanning the gap. The CDR3 region has the DNA TGTGCCAGCAGTAGTGGACACCGGTACACCTTC. Residues: CASSSGHRYTF.

The chain has TRBV7-2 and TRBJ2-3; D not certain. V lost 5 bases and J lost 2, with 2 bases in between. Germline loops: CDR1 SGHTA, CDR2 FQGNSA. The CDR3 spans 11 residues. CDR3 coding DNA: TGTGCCAGCAGCCTCACAGATACGCAGTATTTT. Protein: CASSLTDTQYF.

This clone showed up just once. J is TRBJ2-3 and V is TRBV27; 9 positions match TRBD1. The CDR3 sequence is 14 residues long. In germline, CDR1 is MNHEY, CDR2 SMNVEV (reference sequence). The trim removed 8 bases at V and 3 bases at J, leaving 6 bases unmatched. CDR3 coding DNA: TGTGCCAGCCGGGACAGGGATTCGACAGATACGCAGTATTTT. Translated, it gives CASRDRDSTDTQYF.

This clone was found once. This chain links TRBV5-6 with TRBJ1-2; TRBD1 matches 7 bases. Per the germline V gene, CDR1 is SGHDT and CDR2 is YYEEEE. V dropped 3 bases and J dropped 8; count of bases not matched to a gene: 10. The CDR3 length is 14 residues. In nucleotides, the CDR3 is TGTGCCAGCAGCTCCCCCCAGGGGGTATGGGGCTACACCTTC. Protein: CASSSPQGVWGYTF.

V usage is TRBV27 and J usage is TRBJ2-7; TRBD2 matches 11 bases. Per the germline V gene, CDR1 is MNHEY and CDR2 is SMNVEV (reference sequence). V shed 5 bases and J 2 bases; nucleotides not matched to a gene: 11. The CDR3 consists of 17 residues. The CDR3 loop reads CASSPSRRLAGTYEQYF. As DNA, the CDR3 is TGTGCCAGCAGTCCTTCAAGAAGACTAGCGGGGACCTACGAGCAGTACTTC.

The J gene is TRBJ2-3, the V gene TRBV7-9; TRBD2 aligns across 7 bases. CDR1 and CDR2 from the germline V gene are SEHNR and FQNEAQ (reference sequence). There are 15 residues in the CDR3. The J segment lost 2 bases and the V segment lost 0 bases, leaving 2 bases of the junction unmatched. CDR3 protein: CASSLAGGTTDTQYF. CDR3 sequence (DNA): TGTGCCAGCAGCTTAGCGGGGGGGACCACAGATACGCAGTATTTT.

The chain links TRBV9 to TRBJ2-2, with TRBD2 matching over 9 bases. V shed 3 bases and J 4 bases; nucleotides not matched to a gene: 4. The germline V gene encodes CDR1 SGDLS and CDR2 YYNGEE. The CDR3 spans 15 residues. The CDR3 loop reads CASSAGTSPTGELFF. As DNA, the CDR3 is TGTGCCAGCAGCGCCGGGACTAGCCCCACCGGGGAGCTGTTTTTT.

J is TRBJ1-3 and V is TRBV12-3 or TRBV12-4; D is unclear. The V and J ends lost 2 bases and 7 bases respectively, with 6 bases between them. This CDR3 contains 12 residues. CDR3: CASSLLSNTIYF. The CDR3 bases are TGTGCCAGCAGTTTATTGAGTAACACCATATATTTT.

The chain recombines TRBV2 with TRBJ2-3; 9 nucleotides agree with TRBD2. Germline V CDR1 and CDR2: SNHLY, FYNNEI. The CDR3 has 15 residues. Trimming took 6 bases from V and 8 from J; bases not matched to a gene: 12. The chain's CDR3 is CASRASGGLGGTQYF. In nucleotides, the CDR3 is TGTGCCAGCAGGGCCAGCGGGGGGCTCGGGGGTACGCAGTATTTT.

The sample holds a few counts of this clone. This chain links TRBV3-1 (or the pseudogene TRBV3-2) with TRBJ2-3; D may be TRBD2 (7 bases). There are 13 residues in the CDR3. Looked up from germline, CDR1 is LGHDT and CDR2 is YNNKEL (reference sequence). V shed 5 bases and J shed 6 bases, with 12 bases lying between them. The CDR3 DNA reads TGTGCCAGCAGCGGCAGGGGAGGGGATACGCAGTATTTT. Amino acids: CASSGRGGDTQYF.

This rearrangement joins TRBV5-1 to TRBJ2-3, with D possibly matching TRBD1 (6 bases). The CDR3 contains 15 residues. The V and J ends lost 2 bases and 0 bases respectively, with 10 bases between them. From germline, CDR1 is SGHRS and CDR2 YFSETQ. The CDR3, as DNA: TGCGCCAGCAGCTTCAGGGGTTCTAGCACAGATACGCAGTATTTT. This sequence encodes CASSFRGSSTDTQYF.